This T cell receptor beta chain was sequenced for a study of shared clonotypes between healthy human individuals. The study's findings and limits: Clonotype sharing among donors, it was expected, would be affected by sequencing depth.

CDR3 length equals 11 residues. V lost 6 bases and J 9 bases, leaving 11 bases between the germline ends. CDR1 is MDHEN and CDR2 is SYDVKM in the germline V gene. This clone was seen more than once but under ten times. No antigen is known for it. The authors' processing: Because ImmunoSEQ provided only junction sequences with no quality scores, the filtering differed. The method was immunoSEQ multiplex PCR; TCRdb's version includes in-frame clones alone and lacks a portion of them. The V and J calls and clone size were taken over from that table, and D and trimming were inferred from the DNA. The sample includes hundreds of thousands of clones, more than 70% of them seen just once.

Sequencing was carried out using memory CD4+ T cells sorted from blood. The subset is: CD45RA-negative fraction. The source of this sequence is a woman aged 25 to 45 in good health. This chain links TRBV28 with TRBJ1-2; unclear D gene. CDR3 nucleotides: TGTGCCAGCAGGTCGAGGAGCAGCTACACCTTC. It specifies CASRSRSSYTF.